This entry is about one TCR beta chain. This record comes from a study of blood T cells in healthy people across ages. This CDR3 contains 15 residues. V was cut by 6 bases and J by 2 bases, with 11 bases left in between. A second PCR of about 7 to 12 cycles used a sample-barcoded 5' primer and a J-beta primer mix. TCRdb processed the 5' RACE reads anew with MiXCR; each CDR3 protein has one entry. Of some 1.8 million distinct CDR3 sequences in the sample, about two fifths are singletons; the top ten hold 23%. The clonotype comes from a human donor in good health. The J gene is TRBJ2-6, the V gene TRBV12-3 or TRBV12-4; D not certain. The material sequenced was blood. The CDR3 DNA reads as TGTGCCAGCAGCGGTATTGACGCTGGGGCCAACGTCCTGACTTTC. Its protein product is CASSGIDAGANVLTF.